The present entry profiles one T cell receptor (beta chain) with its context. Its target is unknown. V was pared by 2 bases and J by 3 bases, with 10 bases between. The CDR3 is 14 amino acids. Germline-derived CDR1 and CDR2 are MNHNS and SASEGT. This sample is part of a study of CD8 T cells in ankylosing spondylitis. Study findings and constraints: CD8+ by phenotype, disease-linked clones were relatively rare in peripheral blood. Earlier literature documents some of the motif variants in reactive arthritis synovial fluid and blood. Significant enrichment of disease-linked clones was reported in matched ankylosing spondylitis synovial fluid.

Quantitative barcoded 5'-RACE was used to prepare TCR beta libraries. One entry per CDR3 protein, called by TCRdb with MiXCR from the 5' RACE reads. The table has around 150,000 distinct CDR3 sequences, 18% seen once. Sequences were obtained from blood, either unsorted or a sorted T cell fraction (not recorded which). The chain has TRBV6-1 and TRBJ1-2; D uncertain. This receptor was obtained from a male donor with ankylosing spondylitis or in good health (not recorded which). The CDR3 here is CASSEYPEDYGYTF. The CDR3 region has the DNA TGTGCCAGCAGTGAATACCCAGAGGACTATGGCTACACCTTC.